Below, 14 T cell receptor beta chains from the same sample are listed, as sequenced in a study of blood T cell repertoires in COVID-19. The data were produced by immunoSEQ multiplex PCR, yet TCRdb's version contains in-frame clones alone and is incomplete. The sample has 200,000 to 250,000 clones, 86% seen once. The sequenced sample was peripheral blood. The origin of the receptors is a man aged 50 or older with acute or convalescent COVID-19.

The chain employs TRBV6-1 and TRBJ2-5, with 8 nucleotides matching TRBD1. V shed 3 bases and J 7 bases; nucleotides not matched to a gene: 7. Germline CDR1 is MNHNS and CDR2 is SASEGT. The CDR3 spans 14 residues. CDR3 region: CASSDRTGIGTQYF. As DNA, the CDR3 is TGTGCCAGCAGTGATAGGACAGGGATTGGGACCCAGTACTTC.

The V gene is TRBV6-1, the J gene TRBJ1-2; D is uncertain. CDR3 length: 15 residues. Germline CDR1 and CDR2: MNHNS and SASEGT. Trimming shortened V by 2 bases and J by 5 bases, and 15 bases separated the two germline ends. The CDR3 loop reads CASSEMSIHPYGYTF. Here the CDR3 DNA reads TGTGCCAGCAGTGAAATGAGCATCCATCCGTATGGCTACACCTTC.

The V call is TRBV12-3 or TRBV12-4, the J call TRBJ1-3; the D gene is possibly TRBD1 (6 bases). Between the trimmed V and J ends, which lost 6 bases and 9 bases, there was a span of 12 bases. The CDR3 sequence is 12 residues long. The CDR3 nucleotides are TGTGCCAGCAGGGCAGGGGAATCCACCATATATTTT. It codes for CASRAGESTIYF.

This rearrangement joins TRBV10-2 to TRBJ2-7; TRBD2 aligns across 10 bases. The CDR3 covers 15 residues. Germline CDR1 reads WSHSY; CDR2 reads SAAADI. J was trimmed by 5 bases and V by 0 bases; bases with no gene match: 4. CDR3 sequence: CASSESGLAYHEQYF. The CDR3 DNA is TGCGCCAGCAGTGAGTCGGGACTAGCGTACCACGAGCAGTACTTC.

This chain joins TRBV2 and TRBJ1-3; TRBD1 is a possible D gene (6 bases). This CDR3 spans 12 amino acids. V was clipped by 7 bases and J by 2 bases, with 6 bases between them. Germline CDR1 is SNHLY and CDR2 is FYNNEI. CDR3 sequence reads: CASTGAGNTIYF. CDR3 sequence (DNA): TGTGCCAGCACAGGGGCTGGAAACACCATATATTTT.

This clone was counted a single time. The chain has TRBV5-1 and TRBJ2-1; TRBD2 aligns across 13 bases. The germline gives CDR1 SGHRS, CDR2 YFSETQ. The CDR3 contains 16 residues. Germline trimming cut 4 bases from V and 5 bases from J; bases unmatched to any gene: 6. The CDR3 reads CASSRGTSGVDNEQFF. CDR3 nucleotides: TGCGCCAGCAGCCGGGGGACTAGCGGGGTTGACAATGAGCAGTTCTTC.

The rearrangement uses TRBV6-5 and TRBJ2-7; 8 bases are a match to TRBD2. With 11 bases clipped from V and 6 bases from J, the junction kept 18 bases outside the gene matches. This CDR3 region has 15 residues. Germline V gene sequence: CDR1 MNHEY, CDR2 SVGAGI. The CDR3 loop is CAPSREGHGGGEQYF. CDR3 DNA sequence: TGTGCCCCCAGCCGGGAGGGGCACGGGGGGGGCGAGCAGTACTTC.

V gene TRBV3-1 (or the pseudogene TRBV3-2) combines with J gene TRBJ1-2, with 7 bases identical to TRBD1. Germline V CDR1 and CDR2: LGHDT, YNNKEL (reference sequence). V was pared by 4 bases and J by 2 bases, with 7 bases of the junction left unmatched. The CDR3 is made up of 15 amino acids. The CDR3: CASSPRGTANYGYTF. The CDR3 DNA is TGTGCCAGCAGCCCCCGTGGGACAGCAAACTATGGCTACACCTTC.

This clone was recorded once. This chain connects TRBV12-3 or TRBV12-4 to TRBJ1-5; possibly TRBD1 for D (6 bases). The CDR3 loop spans 13 amino acids. The V end was cut by 6 bases, the J end by 5 bases, with 11 bases between. The CDR3 region is CASSPTGHQPQHF. The CDR3, as DNA: TGTGCCAGCAGCCCGACAGGCCATCAGCCCCAGCATTTT.

V is TRBV30 and J is TRBJ2-3, with no clear D. V lost 3 bases, J lost 0 bases, and 13 bases lay in between. Germline CDR1 is GTSNPN and CDR2 is SVGIG (reference sequence). The CDR3 is 15 residues long. The CDR3 nucleotides are TGTGCCTGGAGCACGGGTAGCCGAAGCACAGATACGCAGTATTTT. This sequence encodes CAWSTGSRSTDTQYF.

The chain recombines TRBV7-9 with TRBJ1-1; possibly TRBD1 for D (5 bases). CDR1 is SEHNR, CDR2 FQNEAQ, per germline (reference sequence). Deletions cut 5 bases from V and 1 base from J, with 11 bases between. The CDR3 covers 14 residues. CDR3 loop: CASSPRGGNTEAFF. CDR3 nucleotides: TGTGCCAGCAGCCCTCGCGGGGGGAACACTGAAGCTTTCTTT. The full variable domain, completed using reference TRBV7-9 and TRBJ1-1, is DTGVSQNPRHKITKRGQNVTFRCDPISEHNRLYWYRQTLGQGPEFLTYFQNEAQLEKSRLLSDRFSAERPKGSFSTLEIQRTEQGDSAMYLCASSPRGGNTEAFFGQGTRLTVV.

This chain connects TRBV24-1 to TRBJ2-5; 7 nucleotides align to TRBD1. The CDR3 totals 14 residues. Germline assignment: CDR1 KGHDR and CDR2 SFDVKD. The J segment lost 5 bases and the V segment lost 6 bases, leaving 8 bases of the junction unmatched. The CDR3 loop is CATSRAGTDETQYF. DNA for the CDR3: TGTGCCACCAGTAGGGCCGGGACAGACGAGACCCAGTACTTC.

The chain carries TRBV7-2 and TRBJ2-2; TRBD2 agrees at 9 bases. V lost 7 bases, J lost 4 bases, and 10 bases stayed unmatched. Germline lookup yields CDR1 SGHTA and CDR2 FQGNSA. The CDR3 is 16 amino acids. This chain's CDR3 is CASTPRSRGGTGELFF. The DNA of the CDR3 is TGTGCCAGCACCCCGCGCTCGCGGGGGGGCACCGGGGAGCTGTTTTTT.

This chain uses TRBV5-1 with TRBJ2-2, with D perhaps TRBD2 (6 bases). Per the germline V gene, CDR1 is SGHRS and CDR2 is YFSETQ. The CDR3 totals 14 residues. V lost 6 bases and J lost 2, with 11 bases in between. The CDR3 sequence is CASKGGANTGELFF. In DNA form, the CDR3 reads TGCGCCAGCAAAGGAGGGGCCAACACCGGGGAGCTGTTTTTT. Supplemented by reference TRBV5-1 and TRBJ2-2, the full variable domain reads KAGVTQTPRYLIKTRGQQVTLSCSPISGHRSVSWYQQTPGQGLQFLFEYFSETQRNKGNFPGRFSGRQFSNSRSEMNVSTLELGDSALYLCASKGGANTGELFFGEGSRLTVL.